This T cell receptor (beta chain) is drawn from a study of shared clonotypes between healthy human individuals. Notes on this clone: Within the sample, other DNA sequences also encode this same CDR3.

This table comes from immunoSEQ multiplex PCR, and its TCRdb copy is limited to in-frame clones, with some not included. Of about 1.1 million clones listed, approximately 80% are singletons. Trimming shortened V by 5 bases and J by 0 bases, and 6 bases separated the two germline ends. The length of the CDR3 is 13 residues. Germline CDR1 is SGHTA and CDR2 is FQGTGA. This clonotype was obtained from a man between 18 and 35 years old in good health. Some clones in this sample may be carry-over from other donors' samples. The genes are TRBV7-3 and TRBJ2-3; D not certain. The material sequenced was memory CD4+ T cells from PBMCs. This sample's subset: CD45RA-negative fraction. The CDR3 DNA reads TGTGCCAGCAGCCCCCCTAGCACAGATACGCAGTATTTT. It encodes CASSPPSTDTQYF.